This T cell receptor beta chain comes out of a study of T cells in Graves' hyperthyroidism and ophthalmopathy. The V gene lost 0 bases and the J gene lost 7 bases, with 10 bases spanning the gap. Germline V CDR1 and CDR2: LNHDA, SQIVND (reference sequence). The CDR3 contains 15 residues. Exclusion of patients followed from uncontrolled infection, other autoimmune disease, pregnancy or lactation. What was amplified from RNA transcripts were TCR beta CDR3 regions. A set of HTBI primers served as the primers for a first-round RT-PCR of the TCR CDR3. MiXCR, applied by TCRdb to the multiplex PCR reads, yields one record per CDR3 protein. The table has about 380,000 distinct CDR3 sequences, under 20% seen once.

This chain uses TRBV19 with TRBJ1-6; no clear D gene. This receptor was taken from a man aged 18 to 30 with Graves' ophthalmopathy. The sequenced material came from blood. CDR3 DNA: TGTGCCAGTAGTATAGACGAGGGAGAAAATTCACCCCTCCACTTT. This gives the protein CASSIDEGENSPLHF. The full variable domain, with the rest looked up from reference TRBV19 and TRBJ1-6, is DGGITQSPKYLFRKEGQNVTLSCEQNLNHDAMYWYRQDPGQGLRLIYYSQIVNDFQKGDIAEGYSVSREKKESFPLTVTSAQKNPTAFYLCASSIDEGENSPLHFGNGTRLTVT.